What follows are 13 T cell receptor beta chains derived from one specimen sequenced in a study of shared clonotypes between healthy human individuals. Here immunoSEQ multiplex PCR was the method, and the copy in TCRdb shows in-frame clones only, minus some. This repertoire shows 110,000 or so clones, about 70% found once; its top ten account for roughly 25%. The source material was memory CD8+ T cells sorted from blood. Regarding subset: CD45RO+ cells pooled with CCR7-negative TemRA cells. The receptors originated from a woman aged 30 to 39 in good health.

This chain joins TRBV6-5 and TRBJ2-3; maybe TRBD2 (5 bases). The V end was cut by 10 bases, the J end by 2 bases, with 16 bases between. CDR3 length equals 14 residues. Looked up from germline, CDR1 is MNHEY and CDR2 is SVGAGI. The chain's CDR3 is CATQLGGVTDTQYF. CDR3 nucleotides: TGTGCCACCCAACTAGGTGGGGTCACAGATACGCAGTATTTT.

The chain has TRBV11-2 and TRBJ2-7, with D tentatively TRBD1 (6 bases). Germline V gene data show CDR1 as SGHAT and CDR2 as FQNNGV. This CDR3 has 13 amino acids. The V end was cut by 3 bases, the J end by 3 bases, with 9 bases between. The CDR3 sequence: CASSLGHYYEQYF. The CDR3 nucleotides are TGTGCCAGCAGCTTGGGACATTACTACGAGCAGTACTTC. The complete variable domain, with remaining parts taken from reference TRBV11-2 and TRBJ2-7, reads EAGVAQSPRYKIIEKRQSVAFWCNPISGHATLYWYQQILGQGPKLLIQFQNNGVVDDSQLPKDRFSAERLKGVDSTLKIQPAKLEDSAVYLCASSLGHYYEQYFGPGTRLTVT.

This chain joins TRBV19 and TRBJ2-2; no clear D. The CDR3 contains 16 residues. Trimming pared 0 bases from V and 0 bases from J, leaving 8 bases between. The V gene's germline CDR1 is LNHDA and CDR2 SQIVND (reference sequence). CDR3 residues: CASSIDIPANTGELFF. CDR3 bases: TGTGCCAGTAGTATAGATATCCCCGCGAACACCGGGGAGCTGTTTTTT.

V gene TRBV29-1 combines with J gene TRBJ1-4; 9 bases align to TRBD1. Trimming took 4 bases from V and 7 from J; bases not matched to a gene: 4. The length of the CDR3 is 13 residues. Germline V gene lookup returns CDR1 SQVTM and CDR2 ANQGSEA. The CDR3 DNA reads as TGCAGCGTTGGTCGACAGGGGGGTGAAAAACTGTTTTTT. Residues: CSVGRQGGEKLFF. Based on the CDR3 plus reference TRBV29-1 and TRBJ1-4, the full variable domain is SAVISQKPSRDICQRGTSLTIQCQVDSQVTMMFWYRQQPGQSLTLIATANQGSEATYESGFVIDKFPISRPNLTFSTLTVSNMSPEDSSIYLCSVGRQGGEKLFFGSGTQLSVL.

The chain links TRBV5-8 to TRBJ1-2; 7 bases fit TRBD1. The CDR3 consists of 15 residues. V shed 0 bases and J 2 bases; nucleotides not matched to a gene: 4. From germline, CDR1 is SGHTS and CDR2 YDEGEE. CDR3 bases: TGTGCCAGCAGCTTGGATTACAGGGGAAACTATGGCTACACCTTC. Translating gives CASSLDYRGNYGYTF.

This clone appeared a few times. V usage is TRBV7-3 and J usage is TRBJ2-3; no firm D call. V dropped 1 base and J dropped 4 bases, with 12 bases sitting between them. CDR3 length: 15 residues. Per germline, CDR1 SGHTA and CDR2 FQGTGA. The DNA of the CDR3 is TGTGCCAGCAGCTTAAACGGGCGGCTAGCAGATACGCAGTATTTT. It codes for CASSLNGRLADTQYF.

The chain employs TRBV15 and TRBJ1-1; TRBD1 matches 8 bases. J was trimmed by 2 bases and V by 6 bases; bases with no gene match: 5. The CDR3 is 14 residues long. Germline CDR1 LNHNV, CDR2 YYDKDF (reference sequence). In DNA, the CDR3 is TGTGCCACCAGATGGACAGGGTCAAACACTGAAGCTTTCTTT. Amino acids: CATRWTGSNTEAFF.

This rearrangement joins TRBV4-1 to TRBJ1-4; tentative D call: TRBD1 (6 bases). Germline V gene sequence: CDR1 MGHRA, CDR2 YSYEKL. This CDR3 spans 14 amino acids. Trimming pared 3 bases from V and 5 bases from J, leaving 10 bases between. The CDR3 sequence: CASSQARGNEKLFF. Written as DNA, the CDR3 is TGCGCCAGCAGCCAGGCGAGGGGGAATGAAAAACTGTTTTTT.

The chain combines TRBV7-9 with TRBJ2-1, with 10 bases matching TRBD2. Germline V gives CDR1 SEHNR, CDR2 FQNEAQ (reference sequence). J gave up 7 bases and V 5 bases, and 11 bases lay outside the gene matches. The CDR3 runs 16 residues. This CDR3 reads CASSPISGSGGNEQFF. As DNA, the CDR3 is TGTGCCAGCAGCCCCATAAGCGGTAGCGGGGGGAATGAGCAGTTCTTC.

This clone has a single count. A much larger clone differs from this one at a single base, so this may be a read error. This rearrangement joins TRBV6-4 to TRBJ2-5; 7 positions agree with TRBD2. Germline CDR1 is MRHNA and CDR2 is SNTAGT. The CDR3 is 15 amino acids. J lost 5 bases, V lost 3 bases, and 9 bases had no gene match. CDR3 region: CASSEATGGIETQYF. The CDR3 coding sequence is TGTGCCAGCAGTGAGGCGACGGGAGGAATTGAGACCCAGTACTTC.

Points on this clone: A much larger clone lies one base from this, so it may be a read error. Distinct nucleotide sequences in the sample also encode this CDR3. The chain links TRBV7-9 to TRBJ1-3, with no clear D. CDR3 length: 16 amino acids. CDR1 is SEHNR and CDR2 is FQNEAQ in the germline V gene (reference sequence). The CDR3 is CASSLAQDYSGNTIYF. In DNA, the CDR3 is TGCGCCAGCAGCTTAGCCCAGGATTACTCTGGAAACACCATATATTTT.

V and J are TRBV27 and TRBJ2-2, with D perhaps assigned TRBD1 or TRBD2 (5 bases each). Germline CDR1 and CDR2: MNHEY and SMNVEV (reference sequence). V was pared by 5 bases and J by 1 base, with 17 bases between. The CDR3 contains 17 residues. The CDR3 here is CASSEGKGKRNTGELFF. CDR3 sequence (DNA): TGTGCCAGCAGTGAGGGGAAAGGGAAAAGGAACACCGGGGAGCTGTTTTTT.

This chain links TRBV7-9 with TRBJ2-7; D not resolved. CDR1 is SEHNR, CDR2 FQNEAQ, per germline (reference sequence). This CDR3 region has 15 residues. Trimming shortened V by 5 bases and J by 2 bases, and 16 bases separated the two germline ends. DNA of the CDR3: TGTGCCAGCAGCGTGGGTCTCGGCTCTACCTACGAGCAGTACTTC. Translated, it gives CASSVGLGSTYEQYF. Combining the CDR3 with reference TRBV7-9 and TRBJ2-7 gives the whole variable domain DTGVSQNPRHKITKRGQNVTFRCDPISEHNRLYWYRQTLGQGPEFLTYFQNEAQLEKSRLLSDRFSAERPKGSFSTLEIQRTEQGDSAMYLCASSVGLGSTYEQYFGPGTRLTVT.